What follows describes a single T cell receptor (beta chain). Germline and junction disagree at one end, which may indicate a read error. This record belongs to a study of CD4 and CD8 cells across lung adenocarcinoma regions. One entry per CDR3 protein, called by TCRdb with MiXCR from the PCR reads. This table has about 19,000 distinct CDR3 sequences, around 50% appearing once. CDR3 size: 14 residues. Germline CDR1 is ENHRY and CDR2 is SYGVKD. The material sequenced was CD8+ T cells from the margin of a lung tumor. The V gene is TRBV10-3, the J gene TRBJ2-5, with D perhaps assigned TRBD1 or TRBD2 (6 bases each). The clonotype comes from a male donor with lung adenocarcinoma. The CD4 and CD8 labels of this study may be unreliable. DNA for the CDR3: TGTGCGGGTCTCGGGGGCGGGGACCAAAAGACCCAGTACTTC. Its protein product is CAGLGGGDQKTQYF.